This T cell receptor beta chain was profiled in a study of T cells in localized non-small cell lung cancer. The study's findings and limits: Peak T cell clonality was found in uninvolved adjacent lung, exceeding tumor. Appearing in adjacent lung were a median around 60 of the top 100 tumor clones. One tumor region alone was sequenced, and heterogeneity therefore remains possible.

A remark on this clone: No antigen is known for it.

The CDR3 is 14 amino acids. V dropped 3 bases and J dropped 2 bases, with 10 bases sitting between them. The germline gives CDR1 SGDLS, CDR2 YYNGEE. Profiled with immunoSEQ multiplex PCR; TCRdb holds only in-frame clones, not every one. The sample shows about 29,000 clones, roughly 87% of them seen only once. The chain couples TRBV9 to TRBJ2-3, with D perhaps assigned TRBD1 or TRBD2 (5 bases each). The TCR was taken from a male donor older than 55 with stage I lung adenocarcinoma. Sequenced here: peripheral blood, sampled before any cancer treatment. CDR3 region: CASSGGISTDTQYF. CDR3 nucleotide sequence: TGTGCCAGCAGCGGGGGGATCTCCACAGATACGCAGTATTTT.